This T cell receptor (beta chain) comes out of a study of control samples from healthy donors and cancer patients. Repertoires were generated with immunoSEQ multiplex PCR, while TCRdb's copy carries only in-frame clones and drops some. Among about 120,000 clones listed, approximately 90% were seen once. This clone was recorded a few times. The V gene lost 2 bases and the J gene lost 2 bases, with 13 bases spanning the gap. Per germline, CDR1 SGHTA and CDR2 FQGNSA. CDR3 length: 15 amino acids. The TCR originated in a woman aged 60-75 years with lung cancer. Sequencing was done on a sample of PBMCs. The chain combines TRBV7-2 with TRBJ2-7; no reliable D call. The CDR3 loop reads CASSLFQLNTYEQYF. The CDR3 nucleotides read TGTGCCAGCAGCTTATTCCAACTTAACACCTACGAGCAGTACTTC.